The 4 T cell receptor beta chains in this list originate from one sample, sequenced in a study of blood T cells in healthy people across ages. The use of a sample-barcoded 5' primer and a J-beta primer mix characterized a second PCR of about 7 to 12 cycles. TCRdb re-called the 5' RACE reads with MiXCR, one entry per CDR3 protein. The sample records roughly 1.5 million distinct CDR3 sequences, approximately 39% being singletons. The material sequenced was blood. The receptors derive from a woman aged 18-29 years in good health.

Concerning this clonotype itself: A read error may be the cause here, since a much bigger clone is one base away. The V gene is TRBV5-1, the J gene TRBJ2-7; a possible D gene is TRBD1 (6 bases). This CDR3 is 14 amino acids long. Trimming shortened V by 3 bases and J by 4 bases, and 14 bases separated the two germline ends. CDR1 is SGHRS and CDR2 is YFSETQ in the germline V gene. The CDR3 DNA sequence: TGCGCCAGCAGCTCGGTGGGGGCGACTTACGAGCAGTACTTC. The encoded protein is CASSSVGATYEQYF.

This clonotype was detected a few times. The chain joins TRBV5-1 to TRBJ2-7, with a possible D match to TRBD2 (5 bases). CDR3 size: 15 residues. CDR1 and CDR2 from the germline V gene are SGHRS and YFSETQ. Trimming left V 0 bases short and J 0 bases short, with 10 bases between. DNA for the CDR3: TGCGCCAGCAGCTTGGTCGGGAATCCCTCCTACGAGCAGTACTTC. This translates into CASSLVGNPSYEQYF.

This clonotype has a single count. The junction shows a germline mismatch at one end, possibly a read error. The rearrangement joins TRBV4-1 to TRBJ2-3; 8 bases fit TRBD1. The CDR3 is made up of 17 amino acids. Per the germline V gene, CDR1 is MGHRA and CDR2 is YSYEKL. The DNA for the CDR3 is TGCGCCAGCAGCCACCAACGGACAGGGAGGAGGACAGATATGCAGTATTTT. Translated: CASSHQRTGRRTDMQYF.

This clonotype has more than one count but fewer than ten. This chain joins TRBV11-1 and TRBJ1-2, with 8 bases fitting TRBD1. This CDR3 region has 13 residues. Germline loops: CDR1 SGHAT, CDR2 FQDESV (reference sequence). Trimming took 5 bases from V and 6 from J; bases not matched to a gene: 5. The CDR3 reads CASSRTGRNGYTF. The CDR3 coding sequence is TGTGCCAGCAGCCGGACAGGGCGTAATGGCTACACCTTC. Full variable domain (remainder filled in from reference TRBV11-1 and TRBJ1-2): EAEVAQSPRYKITEKSQAVAFWCDPISGHATLYWYRQILGQGPELLVQFQDESVVDDSQLPKDRFSAERLKGVDSTLKIQPAELGDSAMYLCASSRTGRNGYTFGSGTRLTVV.